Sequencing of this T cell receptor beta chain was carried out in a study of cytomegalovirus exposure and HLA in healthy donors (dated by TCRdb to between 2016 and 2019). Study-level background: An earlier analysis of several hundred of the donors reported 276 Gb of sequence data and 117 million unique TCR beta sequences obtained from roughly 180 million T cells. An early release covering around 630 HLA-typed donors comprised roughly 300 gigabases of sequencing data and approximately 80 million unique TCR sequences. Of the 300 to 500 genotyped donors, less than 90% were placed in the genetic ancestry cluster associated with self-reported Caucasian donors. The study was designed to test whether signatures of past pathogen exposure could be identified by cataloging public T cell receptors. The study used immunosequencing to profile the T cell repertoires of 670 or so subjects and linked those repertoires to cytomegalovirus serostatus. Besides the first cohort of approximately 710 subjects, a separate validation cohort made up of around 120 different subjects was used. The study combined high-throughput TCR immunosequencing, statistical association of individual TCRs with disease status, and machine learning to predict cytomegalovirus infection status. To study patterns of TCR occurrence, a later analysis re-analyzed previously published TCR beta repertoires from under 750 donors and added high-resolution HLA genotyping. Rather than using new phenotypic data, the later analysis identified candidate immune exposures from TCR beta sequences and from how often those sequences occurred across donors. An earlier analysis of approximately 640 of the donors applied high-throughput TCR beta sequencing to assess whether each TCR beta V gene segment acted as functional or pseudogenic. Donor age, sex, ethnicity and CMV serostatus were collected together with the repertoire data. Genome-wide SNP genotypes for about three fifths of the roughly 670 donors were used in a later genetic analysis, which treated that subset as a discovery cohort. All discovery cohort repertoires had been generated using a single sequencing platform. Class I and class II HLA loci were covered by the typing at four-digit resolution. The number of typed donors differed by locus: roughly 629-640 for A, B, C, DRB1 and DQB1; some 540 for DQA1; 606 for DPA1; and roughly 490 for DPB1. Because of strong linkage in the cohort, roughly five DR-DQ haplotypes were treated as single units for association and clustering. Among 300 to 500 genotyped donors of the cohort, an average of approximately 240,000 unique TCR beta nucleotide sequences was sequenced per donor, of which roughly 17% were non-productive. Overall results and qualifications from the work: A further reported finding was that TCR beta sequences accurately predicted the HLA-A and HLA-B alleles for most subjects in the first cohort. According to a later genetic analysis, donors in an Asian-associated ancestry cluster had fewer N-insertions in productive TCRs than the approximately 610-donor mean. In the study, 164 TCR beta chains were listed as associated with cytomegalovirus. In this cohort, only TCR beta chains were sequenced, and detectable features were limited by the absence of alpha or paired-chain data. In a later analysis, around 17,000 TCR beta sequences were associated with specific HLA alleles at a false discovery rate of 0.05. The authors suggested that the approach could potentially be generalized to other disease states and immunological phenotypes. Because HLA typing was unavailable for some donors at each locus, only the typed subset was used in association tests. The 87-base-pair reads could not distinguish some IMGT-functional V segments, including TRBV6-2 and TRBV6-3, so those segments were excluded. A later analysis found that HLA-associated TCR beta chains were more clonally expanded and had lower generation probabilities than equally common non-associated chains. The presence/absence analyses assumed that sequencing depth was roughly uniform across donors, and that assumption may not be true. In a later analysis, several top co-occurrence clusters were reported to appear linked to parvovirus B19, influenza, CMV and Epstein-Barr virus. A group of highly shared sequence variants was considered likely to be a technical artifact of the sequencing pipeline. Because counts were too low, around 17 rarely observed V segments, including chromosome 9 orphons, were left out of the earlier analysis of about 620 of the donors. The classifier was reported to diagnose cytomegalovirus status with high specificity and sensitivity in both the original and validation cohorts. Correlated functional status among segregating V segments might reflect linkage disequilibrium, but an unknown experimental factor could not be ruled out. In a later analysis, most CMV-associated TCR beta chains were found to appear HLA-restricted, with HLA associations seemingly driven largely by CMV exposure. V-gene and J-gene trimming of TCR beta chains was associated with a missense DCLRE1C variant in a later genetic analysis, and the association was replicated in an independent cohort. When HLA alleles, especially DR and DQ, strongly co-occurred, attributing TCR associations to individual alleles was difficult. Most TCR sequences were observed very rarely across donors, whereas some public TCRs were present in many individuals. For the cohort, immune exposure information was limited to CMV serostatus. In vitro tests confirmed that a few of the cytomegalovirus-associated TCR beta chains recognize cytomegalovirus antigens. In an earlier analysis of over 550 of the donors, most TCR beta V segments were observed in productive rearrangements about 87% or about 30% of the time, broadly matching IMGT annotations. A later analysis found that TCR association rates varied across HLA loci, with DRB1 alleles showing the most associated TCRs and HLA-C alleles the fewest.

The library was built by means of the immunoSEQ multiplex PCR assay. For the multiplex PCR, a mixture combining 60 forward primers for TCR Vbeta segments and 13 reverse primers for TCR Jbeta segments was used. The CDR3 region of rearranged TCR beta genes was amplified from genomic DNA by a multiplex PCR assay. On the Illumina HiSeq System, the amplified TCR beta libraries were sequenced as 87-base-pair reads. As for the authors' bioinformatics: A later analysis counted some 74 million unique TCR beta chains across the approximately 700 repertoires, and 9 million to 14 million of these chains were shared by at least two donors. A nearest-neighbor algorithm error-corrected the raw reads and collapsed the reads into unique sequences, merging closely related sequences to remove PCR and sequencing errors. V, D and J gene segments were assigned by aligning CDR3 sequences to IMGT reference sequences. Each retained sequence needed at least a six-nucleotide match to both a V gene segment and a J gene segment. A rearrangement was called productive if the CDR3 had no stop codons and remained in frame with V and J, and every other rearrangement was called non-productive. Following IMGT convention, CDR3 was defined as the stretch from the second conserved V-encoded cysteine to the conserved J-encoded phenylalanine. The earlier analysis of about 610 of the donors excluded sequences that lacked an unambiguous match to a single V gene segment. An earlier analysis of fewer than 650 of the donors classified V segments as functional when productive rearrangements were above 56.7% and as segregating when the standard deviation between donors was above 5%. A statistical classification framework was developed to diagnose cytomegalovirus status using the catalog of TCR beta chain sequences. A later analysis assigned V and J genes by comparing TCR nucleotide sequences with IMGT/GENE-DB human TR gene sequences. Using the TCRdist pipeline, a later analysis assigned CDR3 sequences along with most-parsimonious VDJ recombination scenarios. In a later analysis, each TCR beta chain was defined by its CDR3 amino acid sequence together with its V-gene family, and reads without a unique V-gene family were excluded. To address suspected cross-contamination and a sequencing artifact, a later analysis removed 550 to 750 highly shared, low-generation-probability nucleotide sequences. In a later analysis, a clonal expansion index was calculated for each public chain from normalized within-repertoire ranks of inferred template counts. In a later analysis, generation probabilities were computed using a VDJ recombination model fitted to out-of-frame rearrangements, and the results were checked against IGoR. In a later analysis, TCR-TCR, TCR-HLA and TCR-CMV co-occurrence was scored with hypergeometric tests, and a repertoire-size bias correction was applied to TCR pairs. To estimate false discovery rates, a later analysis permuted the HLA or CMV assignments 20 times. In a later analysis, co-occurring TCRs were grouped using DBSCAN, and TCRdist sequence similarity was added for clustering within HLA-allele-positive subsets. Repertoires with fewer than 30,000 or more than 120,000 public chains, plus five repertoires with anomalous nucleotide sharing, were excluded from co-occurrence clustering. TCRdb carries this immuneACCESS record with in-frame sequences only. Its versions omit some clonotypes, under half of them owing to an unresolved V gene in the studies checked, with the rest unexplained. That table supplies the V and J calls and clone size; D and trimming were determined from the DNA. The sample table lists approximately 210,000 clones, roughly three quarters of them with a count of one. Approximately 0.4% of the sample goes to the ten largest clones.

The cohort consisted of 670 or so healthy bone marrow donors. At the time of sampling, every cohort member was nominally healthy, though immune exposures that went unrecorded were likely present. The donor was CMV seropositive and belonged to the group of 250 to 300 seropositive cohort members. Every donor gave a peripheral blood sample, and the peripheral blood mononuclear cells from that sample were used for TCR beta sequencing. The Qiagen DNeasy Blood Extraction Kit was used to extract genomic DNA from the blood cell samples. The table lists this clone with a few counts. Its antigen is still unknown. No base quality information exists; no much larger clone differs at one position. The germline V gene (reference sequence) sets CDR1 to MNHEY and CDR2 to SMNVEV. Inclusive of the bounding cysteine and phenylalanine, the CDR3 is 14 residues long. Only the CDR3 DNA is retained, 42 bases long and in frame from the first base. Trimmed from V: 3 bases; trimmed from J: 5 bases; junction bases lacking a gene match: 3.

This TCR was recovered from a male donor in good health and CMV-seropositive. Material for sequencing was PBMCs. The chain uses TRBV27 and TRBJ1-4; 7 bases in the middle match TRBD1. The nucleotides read TGTGCCAGCAGTTTGGACAGGATGAATGAAAAACTGTTTTTT. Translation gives CASSLDRMNEKLFF.